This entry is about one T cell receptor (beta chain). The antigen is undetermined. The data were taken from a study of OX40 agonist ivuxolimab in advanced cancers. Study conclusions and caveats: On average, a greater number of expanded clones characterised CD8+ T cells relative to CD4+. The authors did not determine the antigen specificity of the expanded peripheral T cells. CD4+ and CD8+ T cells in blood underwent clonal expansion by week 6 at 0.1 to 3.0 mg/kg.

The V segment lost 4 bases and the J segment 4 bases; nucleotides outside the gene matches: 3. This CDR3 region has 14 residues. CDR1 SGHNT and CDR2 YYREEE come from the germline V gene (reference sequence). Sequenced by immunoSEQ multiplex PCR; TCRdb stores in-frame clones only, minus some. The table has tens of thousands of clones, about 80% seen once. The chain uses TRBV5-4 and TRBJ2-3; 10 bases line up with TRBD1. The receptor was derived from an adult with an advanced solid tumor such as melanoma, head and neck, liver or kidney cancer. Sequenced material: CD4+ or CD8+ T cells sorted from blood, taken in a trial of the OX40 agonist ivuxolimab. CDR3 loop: CASSRDRGADTQYF. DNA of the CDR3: TGTGCCAGCAGCCGGGACAGGGGCGCAGATACGCAGTATTTT.